The 21 T cell receptor beta chains below were found in one sample sequenced in a study of blood T cell repertoires in COVID-19. Only in-frame clones appear in the TCRdb table, and some are missing; sequencing was by immunoSEQ multiplex PCR. This table has approximately 50,000 clones, roughly 87% appearing once. The specimen was peripheral blood. All receptors derive from a woman aged 80 or over with acute or convalescent COVID-19.

V and J are TRBV6-5 and TRBJ1-2; weak D call: TRBD1 (6 bases). Trimming shortened V by 7 bases and J by 5 bases, and 11 bases separated the two germline ends. The CDR3 extends over 12 amino acids. CDR1 is MNHEY and CDR2 is SVGAGI in the germline V gene. CDR3 nucleotide sequence: TGTGCCAGCAACAGGGAAGGTTATGGCTACACCTTC. Translated: CASNREGYGYTF.

The chain is built from TRBV3-1 (or the pseudogene TRBV3-2) and TRBJ1-1; 8 positions agree with TRBD1. V gave up 1 base and J gave up 7 bases; unmatched junction bases: 5. This CDR3 has 14 amino acids. Germline CDR1 reads LGHDT; CDR2 reads YNNKEL (reference sequence). The CDR3 nucleotides read TGTGCCAGCAGCCAAGGAGACAGGGGTAGTGAAGCTTTCTTT. Amino acid sequence: CASSQGDRGSEAFF.

The genes are TRBV7-2 and TRBJ2-3; TRBD2 is a possible D gene (6 bases). Germline CDR1 is SGHTA and CDR2 is FQGNSA. The CDR3 is 12 residues long. The V end lost 5 bases, the J end lost 11 bases, and 14 bases lay between the germline ends. The CDR3 region has the DNA TGTGCCAGCAGCGACCCGACGGGACTGCAGTATTTT. It codes for CASSDPTGLQYF.

This chain connects TRBV7-6 to TRBJ2-5, with 12 nucleotides matching TRBD2. The CDR3 is 17 residues long. Unmatched junction bases numbered 8, after V lost 1 base and J lost 5 bases. Germline V CDR1 and CDR2: SGHVS, FNYEAQ. The DNA for the CDR3 is TGTGCCAGCAGCTTAGTCCTAGCGGGGGGGCCGGGGGAGACCCAGTACTTC. This gives the protein CASSLVLAGGPGETQYF.

The chain combines TRBV4-1 with TRBJ1-2; D may be TRBD1 (6 bases). The CDR3 consists of 14 residues. Trimming cost V 3 bases and J 6 bases, with 14 bases left between them. CDR1 and CDR2 from the germline V gene are MGHRA and YSYEKL. The CDR3 loop is CASSHNDRYDGYTF. CDR3 nucleotides: TGCGCCAGCAGCCATAACGACAGGTATGATGGCTACACCTTC.

The rearrangement links TRBV12-5 to TRBJ2-7, with 9 positions matching TRBD2. CDR1 and CDR2 (germline): LGHNT, FRNRAP. The CDR3 consists of 13 residues. J was trimmed by 2 bases and V by 8 bases; bases with no gene match: 4. CDR3 protein: CASSGGYAYEQYF. Written as DNA, the CDR3 is TGTGCTAGTAGCGGGGGGTATGCCTACGAGCAGTACTTC.

The V and J genes are TRBV5-1 and TRBJ2-2; 11 positions agree with TRBD2. Germline CDR1 reads SGHRS; CDR2 reads YFSETQ. This CDR3 contains 15 residues. V lost 4 bases, J lost 1 base, and 0 bases stayed unmatched. This CDR3 is CASSLAGGNTGELFF. The CDR3 DNA follows: TGCGCCAGCAGCCTAGCGGGGGGGAACACCGGGGAGCTGTTTTTT.

The rearrangement joins TRBV18 to TRBJ1-1; possible D gene TRBD1, 5 bases. The CDR3 consists of 14 residues. Trimming removed 8 bases from V and 0 bases from J, with 13 bases in between. Germline V gene data show CDR1 as KGHSH and CDR2 as LQKENI. CDR3 residues: CASQRQYLNTEAFF. DNA for the CDR3: TGTGCCAGCCAACGACAGTATCTGAACACTGAAGCTTTCTTT.

J is TRBJ2-7 and V is TRBV25-1, with D perhaps TRBD1 (6 bases). The V end lost 3 bases, the J end lost 5 bases, and 17 bases lay between the germline ends. Germline V gives CDR1 MGHDK, CDR2 SYGVNS. The CDR3 is made up of 15 amino acids. In DNA, the CDR3 is TGTGCCAGCAGTGATGGAACAGGGTGGTACGACGAGCAGTACTTC. Encoded protein: CASSDGTGWYDEQYF.

The V call is TRBV7-9, the J call TRBJ1-4; D gene unclear. V shed 3 bases and J shed 10 bases, with 9 bases lying between them. The germline gives CDR1 SEHNR, CDR2 FQNEAQ (reference sequence). This CDR3 is 12 amino acids long. The CDR3 bases are TGTGCCAGCAGCTTCATGGAGTCAAAACTGTTTTTT. The encoded protein is CASSFMESKLFF. Based on the CDR3 plus reference TRBV7-9 and TRBJ1-4, the full variable domain is DTGVSQNPRHKITKRGQNVTFRCDPISEHNRLYWYRQTLGQGPEFLTYFQNEAQLEKSRLLSDRFSAERPKGSFSTLEIQRTEQGDSAMYLCASSFMESKLFFGSGTQLSVL.

The rearrangement uses TRBV21-1 and TRBJ2-4; the listed D gene, TRBD2, was not tested against the DNA. TRBV21-1 is designated a pseudogene. The CDR3 has 19 amino acids. CDR3: CASSKKGGAQQGTKNIQYF. The CDR3 coding sequence is TGTGCCAGCAGCAAAAAAGGGGGGGCCCAACAGGGAACCAAAAACATTCAGTACTTC.

This sequence joins TRBV19 and TRBJ2-5, with 9 bases fitting TRBD2. The CDR3 runs 15 residues. CDR1 is LNHDA, CDR2 SQIVND, per germline (reference sequence). Trimming took 8 bases from V and 5 from J; bases not matched to a gene: 12. In DNA, the CDR3 is TGTGCCAGTGCCCAAGGGACTAGCCGCCGGGAGACCCAGTACTTC. Encoded protein: CASAQGTSRRETQYF.

This chain links TRBV18 with TRBJ2-1, with 8 nucleotides matching TRBD2. V shed 6 bases, J shed 6 bases, and the junction held 10 bases outside the gene matches. Germline V gives CDR1 KGHSH, CDR2 LQKENI. This CDR3 has 15 residues. Written as DNA, the CDR3 is TGTGCCAGCTCCGAGGGTTTAGCGGGGATCAATGAGCAGTTCTTC. It is translated as CASSEGLAGINEQFF.

The chain joins TRBV5-8 to TRBJ2-3, with D maybe TRBD2 (5 bases). V shed 4 bases and J shed 5 bases, with 8 bases lying between them. This CDR3 spans 12 amino acids. Germline lookup yields CDR1 SGHTS and CDR2 YDEGEE. In DNA, the CDR3 is TGTGCCAGCAGCCTACGGGGAGATACGCAGTATTTT. Translation: CASSLRGDTQYF. Full variable domain (outside the CDR3, taken from reference TRBV5-8 and TRBJ2-3): EAGVTQSPTHLIKTRGQQATLRCSPISGHTSVYWYQQALGLGLQFLLWYDEGEERNRGNFPPRFSGRQFPNYSSELNVNALELEDSALYLCASSLRGDTQYFGPGTRLTVL.

The chain recombines TRBV7-6 with TRBJ2-7; D might be TRBD1 (5 bases). The germline V and J ends were trimmed by 2 bases and 5 bases, with 25 bases remaining between them. CDR1 and CDR2 (germline): SGHVS, FNYEAQ. This CDR3 is built from 18 residues. The CDR3 DNA reads as TGTGCCAGCAGCTTAAGCGAGGCAGCGACAGATAGACCCCACGAGCAGTACTTC. Its protein is CASSLSEAATDRPHEQYF.

V and J are TRBV19 and TRBJ2-2, with 12 bases lining up with TRBD1. The germline V gene encodes CDR1 LNHDA and CDR2 SQIVND (reference sequence). The CDR3 is made up of 16 amino acids. V dropped 5 bases and J dropped 5; count of bases not matched to a gene: 6. In DNA form, the CDR3 reads TGTGCCAGTAGTGGGACAGGGGGCGCTTCTACCGGGGAGCTGTTTTTT. Residues: CASSGTGGASTGELFF.

The chain employs TRBV6-5 and TRBJ2-6; no reliable D call. Trimming left V 10 bases short and J 2 bases short, with 9 bases between. The germline CDR1 and CDR2 sequences are MNHEY and SVGAGI. The CDR3 covers 13 residues. Here the CDR3 reads CATGSAGANVLTF. The CDR3 nucleotides are TGTGCCACCGGTTCGGCTGGGGCCAACGTCCTGACTTTC.

The chain links TRBV5-1 to TRBJ1-1; 7 bases line up with TRBD1. V shed 3 bases and J 1 base; nucleotides not matched to a gene: 12. Germline V CDR1 and CDR2: SGHRS, YFSETQ. The CDR3 is made up of 17 amino acids. In DNA, the CDR3 is TGCGCCAGCAGCTCGGTAATGGATAGGGGGCGGAACACTGAAGCTTTCTTT. It codes for CASSSVMDRGRNTEAFF.

The chain carries TRBV5-4 and TRBJ2-7; no definite D call. Germline V gene data show CDR1 as SGHNT and CDR2 as YYREEE (reference sequence). The CDR3 length is 14 residues. Trimming pared 0 bases from V and 5 bases from J, leaving 12 bases between. The DNA for the CDR3 is TGTGCCAGCAGCTTGGGTGGTTCAGTCGACGAGCAGTACTTC. It yields the protein CASSLGGSVDEQYF.

The chain uses TRBV29-1 and TRBJ2-3; 9 bases fit TRBD2. CDR1 is SQVTM and CDR2 is ANQGSEA in the germline V gene. Unmatched junction bases numbered 8, after V lost 2 bases and J lost 5 bases. This CDR3 has 15 amino acids. This CDR3 is CSVELAGGIGDTQYF. As DNA, the CDR3 is TGCAGCGTTGAACTCGCGGGGGGGATAGGAGATACGCAGTATTTT.

This chain uses TRBV28 with TRBJ1-1; 11 positions agree with TRBD1. The CDR3 has 15 amino acids. Trimming took 2 bases from V and 6 from J; bases not matched to a gene: 5. Germline CDR1 reads MDHEN; CDR2 reads SYDVKM. The CDR3 nucleotides are TGTGCCAGCAGTTTAGCGGGACAGGGGGGCTCTGAAGCTTTCTTT. It is translated as CASSLAGQGGSEAFF.